This TCR beta chain was identified in a study of T-cell reconstitution after alpha-beta-depleted transplantation in children. A remark on this clonotype: Antigen unknown.

Researchers prepared the TCRbeta library using unique molecular identifiers, the study reports. Each CDR3 protein is one row after TCRdb ran MiXCR on the PCR reads. The sample yields almost 600,000 distinct CDR3 sequences, over 20% seen once. The germline V gene has CDR1 DFQATT and CDR2 SNEGSKA (reference sequence). Trimming took off 5 bases at V and 0 bases at J, with 8 bases between the two ends. The CDR3 has 13 amino acids. Findings and caveats of the study: When one year had passed after transplant, most T-cell counts and diversity came from newly produced T cells.

The sample was PBMCs, taken before TCRalphabeta/CD19-depleted stem cell transplant. This TCR came from a boy under two years old with Wiskott-Aldrich syndrome, due to receive a stem cell transplant. The chain combines TRBV20-1 with TRBJ2-4; a weak D match, TRBD2 (5 bases). For the CDR3, the DNA is TGCAGTGCTCGGGGAATAGCCAAAAACATTCAGTACTTC. It specifies CSARGIAKNIQYF.